A selection of T cell receptor beta chains follows, all from one sample in a study of shared clonotypes between healthy human individuals. Assay: immunoSEQ multiplex PCR; the TCRdb copy retains only in-frame clones and omits some. Of about 2.4 million clones listed, 93% are singletons. Source material: naive CD4+ T cells from PBMCs. The receptors were gathered from a man between 18 and 29 years old in good health. Some clones in this sample may be carry-over from other donors' samples. Each CDR3 is given with its conserved first and last residue. Each record gives: CDR3 DNA, CDR3 protein, D gene, J gene, clone size, V gene. The D gene is left open where the match is weak. Rows may omit the clone size; those that give it use once, few, many or a size class.

CDR3nt: TGTGCCACCAATGAAGGGAAGGGGACCCAGCATTTT
CDR3aa: CATNEGKGTQHF
d_gene: NA
j_gene: TRBJ1-5
abundance: NA
v_gene: TRBV28

CDR3nt: TGTGCCAGCAGTTCCTCCAGCGGGACAGGGGGGACTGGGGCCAACGTCCTGACTTTC
CDR3aa: CASSSSSGTGGTGANVLTF
d_gene: TRBD1
j_gene: TRBJ2-6
abundance: NA
v_gene: TRBV2

CDR3nt: TGCAGCGTTGAGGGTCGTCTCACAGATACGCAGTATTTT
CDR3aa: CSVEGRLTDTQYF
d_gene: NA
j_gene: TRBJ2-3
abundance: NA
v_gene: TRBV29-1

CDR3nt: TGTGCCAGTAGTCACCGGGACAGGGGGCCTGGGTACGAGCAGTACTTC
CDR3aa: CASSHRDRGPGYEQYF
d_gene: TRBD1
j_gene: TRBJ2-7
abundance: NA
v_gene: TRBV19

CDR3nt: TGTGCCAGCAGCTTAAGTCTTTTCGGGAGAGGGTTCTACGAGCAGTACTTC
CDR3aa: CASSLSLFGRGFYEQYF
d_gene: NA
j_gene: TRBJ2-7
abundance: once
v_gene: TRBV7-9

CDR3nt: TGCGCCAGCACCGTACTGGGGGACACAGATACGCAGTATTTT
CDR3aa: CASTVLGDTDTQYF
d_gene: NA
j_gene: TRBJ2-3
abundance: NA
v_gene: TRBV5-1

CDR3nt: TGCGCCAGCAGCTTGGGGGCGGGACCGAGCACAGATACGCAGTATTTT
CDR3aa: CASSLGAGPSTDTQYF
d_gene: NA
j_gene: TRBJ2-3
abundance: NA
v_gene: TRBV5-1

CDR3nt: TGTGCCAGCAGCATCGTACAGGGGCCCCAAGAGACCCAGTACTTC
CDR3aa: CASSIVQGPQETQYF
d_gene: TRBD1
j_gene: TRBJ2-5
abundance: NA
v_gene: TRBV7-9

CDR3nt: TGCGCCAGCAGCCGGGCTAAAGGCAGGGAATACAATGAGCAGTTCTTC
CDR3aa: CASSRAKGREYNEQFF
d_gene: NA
j_gene: TRBJ2-1
abundance: NA
v_gene: TRBV4-1

CDR3nt: TGTGCCACCAGCTTGGGACAGGGGGCTCGGCAAGAGACCCAGTACTTC
CDR3aa: CATSLGQGARQETQYF
d_gene: TRBD1
j_gene: TRBJ2-5
abundance: NA
v_gene: TRBV15

CDR3nt: TGCAGCGCAACAGGGGGCAGTACGCAGTATTTT
CDR3aa: CSATGGSTQYF
d_gene: TRBD1
j_gene: TRBJ2-3
abundance: NA
v_gene: TRBV29-1

CDR3nt: TGTGCCAGCTCAACGGGACCTGGGAGCTCCTACGAGCAGTACTTC
CDR3aa: CASSTGPGSSYEQYF
d_gene: NA
j_gene: TRBJ2-7
abundance: NA
v_gene: TRBV18

CDR3nt: TGTGCCAGCAGGCGGGGGGACTCGAGTATAACAGATACGCAGTATTTT
CDR3aa: CASRRGDSSITDTQYF
d_gene: TRBD2
j_gene: TRBJ2-3
abundance: NA
v_gene: TRBV9

CDR3nt: TGTGCCAGCTCACCACCGGTAGGTCGGATACAGGGGAACACCGGGGAGCTGTTTTTT
CDR3aa: CASSPPVGRIQGNTGELFF
d_gene: NA
j_gene: TRBJ2-2
abundance: NA
v_gene: TRBV18

CDR3nt: TGCGCCAGCAGCCAAGATCGGCTAGCGGGAAGGAATGAGCAGTTCTTC
CDR3aa: CASSQDRLAGRNEQFF
d_gene: TRBD2
j_gene: TRBJ2-1
abundance: NA
v_gene: TRBV4-3

CDR3nt: TGCGCCAGCAGCCACCCCGGGGGACACACTGAAGCTTTCTTT
CDR3aa: CASSHPGGHTEAFF
d_gene: NA
j_gene: TRBJ1-1
abundance: NA
v_gene: TRBV4-1